The 3 T cell receptor beta chains given below trace back to one sample, sequenced in a study of blood T cell repertoires in COVID-19. Using immunoSEQ multiplex PCR, the repertoire was profiled, and TCRdb retains in-frame clones only, with some absent. The table shows roughly 45,000 clones, with approximately 90% occurring only once. The sequenced sample was peripheral blood. All receptors derive from a man in his 60s with active COVID-19.

V usage is TRBV19 and J usage is TRBJ2-3, with 10 bases identical to TRBD2. V lost 6 bases to trimming and J lost 2 bases; unmatched junction nucleotides: 5. The CDR3 spans 15 residues. CDR1 and CDR2 (germline): LNHDA, SQIVND (reference sequence). CDR3 residues: CASSAGTSATDTQYF. As DNA, the CDR3 is TGTGCCAGTAGCGCCGGGACTAGCGCCACAGATACGCAGTATTTT.

The V and J genes are TRBV28 and TRBJ2-3; 14 bases line up with TRBD2. Germline CDR1 and CDR2: MDHEN and SYDVKM. The CDR3 is 15 amino acids. V lost 4 bases to trimming and J lost 3 bases; unmatched junction nucleotides: 0. In DNA, the CDR3 is TGTGCCAGCAGTTGGACTAGCGGGAGGACAGATACGCAGTATTTT. Encoded protein: CASSWTSGRTDTQYF. The complete variable domain, with remaining parts taken from reference TRBV28 and TRBJ2-3, reads DVKVTQSSRYLVKRTGEKVFLECVQDMDHENMFWYRQDPGLGLRLIYFSYDVKMKEKGDIPEGYSVSREKKERFSLILESASTNQTSMYLCASSWTSGRTDTQYFGPGTRLTVL.

The V gene is TRBV7-6, the J gene TRBJ2-3, with 10 bases lining up with TRBD2. J lost 4 bases, V lost 5 bases, and 9 bases had no gene match. This CDR3 is built from 16 residues. CDR1 SGHVS and CDR2 FNYEAQ come from the germline V gene. The CDR3 sequence is CASSTRTSGPADTQYF. The CDR3 region has the DNA TGTGCCAGCAGCACTAGGACTAGCGGACCGGCAGATACGCAGTATTTT.